Presented here are 20 T cell receptor beta chains from one specimen sequenced in a study of Graves' ophthalmopathy and Graves' hyperthyroidism. Amplification of TCR beta CDR3 regions used RNA transcripts. The first-round RT-PCR employed HTBI primers together with the Qiagen OneStep RT-PCR kit. A multiplex PCR was then performed as the second round. In TCRdb, the multiplex PCR reads were re-called with MiXCR into one record per CDR3 protein. The sample comprises hundreds of thousands of distinct CDR3 sequences, 22% of which are singletons, and around 6.5% rests with the top ten. Sequencing was done on a sample of peripheral blood. The receptors here all came from a woman aged 18-29 years with stable Graves' hyperthyroidism. Some clones in this sample may be carry-over from other donors' samples.

Concerning this clonotype itself: At one end, the junction sequence differs from germline, possibly due to a read error. The J gene is TRBJ2-2, the V gene TRBV11-2, with 7 bases matching TRBD1. This CDR3 is 16 amino acids long. Germline V CDR1 and CDR2: SGHAT, FQNNGV. The CDR3, as DNA: TGTGCCAGCAGCTGGGAACACAGGGGCAACACCGGGGAGCTGGGTTTT. Encoded protein: CASSWEHRGNTGELGF.

This clonotype was observed many times. The chain carries TRBV7-3 and TRBJ2-4; weak D call: TRBD2 (5 bases). V lost 2 bases and J lost 5, with 10 bases in between. CDR3 length equals 14 residues. The germline CDR1 and CDR2 sequences are SGHTA and FQGTGA. CDR3 sequence reads: CASSLEGSQNIQYF. CDR3 bases: TGTGCCAGCAGCTTAGAAGGGAGCCAAAACATTCAGTACTTC.

This clonotype was recorded at least ten times. This sequence joins TRBV6-5 and TRBJ2-7, with 9 positions matching TRBD1. The CDR3 spans 14 residues. V dropped 6 bases and J dropped 1; count of bases not matched to a gene: 4. CDR1 and CDR2 from the germline V gene are MNHEY and SVGAGI. CDR3: CASRVTGGSYEQYF. DNA of the CDR3: TGTGCCAGCAGGGTGACAGGGGGGTCCTACGAGCAGTACTTC.

This clonotype was picked up many times. The CDR3 region is CASSSQGATNTEAFF. The CDR3 nucleotides read TGTGCCAGCAGTTCTCAGGGGGCGACGAACACTGAAGCTTTCTTT. This sequence joins TRBV6-5 and TRBJ1-1; 8 nucleotides match TRBD1. The CDR3 consists of 15 residues. CDR1 and CDR2 from the germline V gene are MNHEY and SVGAGI. J gave up 1 base and V 4 bases, and 5 bases lay outside the gene matches.

This clonotype appeared a single time. This chain links TRBV12-5 with TRBJ1-1; D ambiguous. The CDR3 is 12 residues long. Looked up from germline, CDR1 is LGHNT and CDR2 is FRNRAP. Trimming pared 5 bases from V and 10 bases from J, leaving 14 bases between. The CDR3 bases are TGTGCTAGTGGTCTCTACGGGCAGAGAGCTTTCTTT. Translating it yields CASGLYGQRAFF.

The V gene is TRBV12-3 or TRBV12-4, the J gene TRBJ2-6, with D tentatively TRBD1 or TRBD2 (7 bases each). V was clipped by 2 bases and J by 9 bases, with 14 bases between them. CDR3 length: 15 residues. Here the CDR3 DNA reads TGTGCCAGCAGTTTACAGGGGGGGGCTGACAACGTCCTGACTTTC. Amino acids: CASSLQGGADNVLTF.

This clonotype was counted only a few times. The rearrangement uses TRBV15 and TRBJ2-2; TRBD1 agrees at 8 bases. V gave up 1 base and J gave up 7 bases; unmatched junction bases: 5. Germline CDR1 is LNHNV and CDR2 is YYDKDF (reference sequence). This CDR3 is 15 amino acids long. CDR3 in DNA: TGTGCCACCAGCAGAGCCAGGGGGCAGAACGGGGAGCTGTTTTTT. It is translated as CATSRARGQNGELFF.

This clonotype came up many times. The gene calls are TRBV12-5 and TRBJ1-1; D is ambiguous. The CDR3 has 17 residues. Germline V gene lookup returns CDR1 LGHNT and CDR2 FRNRAP. The germline V and J ends were trimmed by 0 bases and 0 bases, with 14 bases remaining between them. The CDR3 region is CASGLVIENKMNTEAFF. The CDR3 nucleotides are TGTGCTAGTGGTTTGGTGATAGAGAACAAAATGAACACTGAAGCTTTCTTT.

This clonotype was seen ten or more times. The V call is TRBV28, the J call TRBJ1-6; tentative D call: TRBD1 (5 bases). V was shortened by 7 bases and J by 6 bases, with 22 bases between the two germline ends. Per the germline V gene, CDR1 is MDHEN and CDR2 is SYDVKM. CDR3 length: 17 amino acids. The CDR3 here is CASTTTPGTVSNSPLHF. The CDR3 nucleotides read TGTGCCAGCACGACAACACCTGGGACCGTTAGTAATTCACCCCTCCACTTT.

The V and J genes are TRBV15 and TRBJ1-1, with D tentatively TRBD1 (6 bases). With 6 bases removed from V and 5 bases from J, the gap between germline ends came to 25 bases. This CDR3 spans 17 amino acids. Germline assignment: CDR1 LNHNV and CDR2 YYDKDF (reference sequence). CDR3 sequence reads: CATRTNRRGTAETEAFF. As DNA, the CDR3 is TGTGCCACCAGGACGAATCGAAGGGGGACCGCGGAGACTGAAGCTTTCTTT.

Comments on this clonotype: The conserved final phenylalanine or tryptophan is absent from the CDR3, which likely points to a read error. The chain employs TRBV19 and TRBJ1-2, with 8 bases aligning to TRBD1. V trimming: 8 bases; J trimming: 4 bases; junction bases outside the gene matches: 6. The length of the CDR3 is 13 residues. CDR1 is LNHDA, CDR2 SQIVND, per germline (reference sequence). DNA for the CDR3: TGTGCCAGTGGTTCACAGGGGGGCTATGGCTACACCGTC. Its translation: CASGSQGGYGYTV.

The chain links TRBV20-1 to TRBJ2-7, with no clear D. Per the germline V gene, CDR1 is DFQATT and CDR2 is SNEGSKA (reference sequence). This CDR3 spans 14 amino acids. The V and J ends lost 5 bases and 1 base respectively, with 15 bases between them. Written as DNA, the CDR3 is TGCAGTGCTGACCCTTGGCGGTTATCCTACGAGCAGTACTTC. Translation: CSADPWRLSYEQYF.

This clonotype was counted many times. The chain combines TRBV11-2 with TRBJ1-1, with no clear D. Per the germline V gene, CDR1 is SGHAT and CDR2 is FQNNGV. The CDR3 covers 15 residues. V gave up 5 bases and J gave up 0 bases, with 13 bases separating them. The CDR3 coding sequence is TGTGCCAGCAGCCCCACCAGTTCGGTGAACACTGAAGCTTTCTTT. It translates to CASSPTSSVNTEAFF.

This clonotype was counted a few times. This chain uses TRBV20-1 with TRBJ2-7, with D maybe TRBD1 (6 bases). Deletions cut 5 bases from V and 3 bases from J, with 14 bases between. The CDR3 length is 13 residues. CDR1 is DFQATT, CDR2 SNEGSKA, per germline (reference sequence). CDR3 loop: CSAGQQGFYEQYF. The CDR3 nucleotides read TGCAGTGCTGGGCAACAGGGATTCTACGAGCAGTACTTC.

This clonotype was detected ten times or more. CDR3 nucleotide sequence: TGTGCCACCAGCAGACGAGGGGGAAGATCAGGAAACACCATATATTTT. It specifies CATSRRGGRSGNTIYF. The chain couples TRBV15 to TRBJ1-3; a possible D gene is TRBD1 (6 bases). The V end lost 2 bases, the J end lost 4 bases, and 15 bases lay between the germline ends. The V gene's germline CDR1 is LNHNV and CDR2 YYDKDF (reference sequence). The CDR3 contains 16 residues.

This clonotype occurred a few times. This may arise from a read error, as a much more abundant clone is one base away. The rearrangement uses TRBV12-3 or TRBV12-4 and TRBJ1-1, with D hard to call. The CDR3 contains 14 residues. CDR3 residues: CASSLSTGITEACF. The DNA for the CDR3 is TGTGCCAGCAGCCTTTCGACGGGGATCACTGAAGCTTGCTTT.

This clonotype was observed at least ten times. V usage is TRBV27 and J usage is TRBJ2-7; TRBD2 aligns across 10 bases. Germline loops: CDR1 MNHEY, CDR2 SMNVEV (reference sequence). The CDR3 is made up of 15 amino acids. The J segment lost 7 bases and the V segment lost 0 bases, leaving 6 bases of the junction unmatched. DNA for the CDR3: TGTGCCAGCAGTTTATCGGCAGCGGGGGGGCAAGAGCAGTACTTC. It specifies CASSLSAAGGQEQYF.

V usage is TRBV30 and J usage is TRBJ2-2, with D tentatively TRBD2 (5 bases). The CDR3 is made up of 15 amino acids. Germline CDR1 and CDR2: GTSNPN and SVGIG (reference sequence). With 0 bases removed from V and 4 bases from J, the gap between germline ends came to 12 bases. In DNA form, the CDR3 reads TGTGCCTGGAGTGTTTTAGGGAGACTCACCGGGGAGCTGTTTTTT. Amino acids: CAWSVLGRLTGELFF.

This chain joins TRBV6-1 and TRBJ1-1; no clear D gene. The length of the CDR3 is 15 residues. From germline, CDR1 is MNHNS and CDR2 SASEGT. Trimming pared 5 bases from V and 6 bases from J, leaving 19 bases between. The CDR3 nucleotides read TGTGCCAGCAGTATTAGTCGGGTGAGTTACTCTGAAGCTTTCTTT. Its protein is CASSISRVSYSEAFF.

This clonotype appeared many times. The V gene is TRBV5-1, the J gene TRBJ2-5, with D possibly TRBD1 on 6 matching bases. The CDR3 covers 16 residues. V shed 0 bases and J shed 3 bases, with 15 bases lying between them. Germline V gives CDR1 SGHRS, CDR2 YFSETQ. As DNA, the CDR3 is TGCGCCAGCAGCTTGGTTGGGGTACAGGGTAAAGAGACCCAGTACTTC. Amino acid sequence: CASSLVGVQGKETQYF.